The text below deals with one T cell receptor beta chain. This entry is derived from a study of radiation and T cells in renal cell carcinoma. Sequenced by immunoSEQ multiplex PCR; TCRdb stores in-frame clones only, minus some. The sample lists approximately 24,000 clones, 40% to 55% occurring once. Described treatment: 15 Gy SBRT to primary tumor, nephrectomy 4 weeks later. Germline V gene sequence: CDR1 SEHNR, CDR2 FQNEAQ (reference sequence). The CDR3 consists of 16 residues. Losses at the gene ends were 3 bases for V and 7 bases for J; bases not matched to a gene: 10. This receptor was taken from a woman aged 45-60 years with renal cell carcinoma. The sample in question was tumor tissue, obtained from a patient whose treatment included radiotherapy and nephrectomy. This chain uses TRBV7-9 with TRBJ2-1, with 9 bases aligning to TRBD2. CDR3 nucleotides: TGTGCCAGCAGCTTTCCCGCGGGGGGGTTGATAAATGAGCAGTTCTTC. Amino acids: CASSFPAGGLINEQFF.